Below are 27 T cell receptor beta chains sequenced from a single sample in a study of tumor-infiltrating lymphocytes in primary liver carcinoma. The authors made TCR beta cDNA from about 500 ng total RNA with a constant-region primer. Amplification in three nested multiplex PCR rounds with slightly modified ARM-PCR gave rise to TCR beta libraries. Researchers ran the first two PCR rounds for roughly 11 cycles each with TRBV1-TRBV30 forward primers and a C-beta reverse primer. TCRdb ran MiXCR on the multiplex PCR reads and lists one entry per CDR3 protein. The data hold about 19,000 distinct CDR3 sequences, with under 85% observed a single time. From unsorted bulk tissue weighing roughly 17-31 mg, DNA and RNA were co-extracted. The sequencing input was liver tumor tissue from sampling region 4. The subset here: tumor region T4, right-lateral pole. These receptors originate from a woman aged 25 to 39 with primary liver carcinoma and hepatitis B virus infection.

Concerning this clonotype itself: An end of the junction does not agree with germline; a read error may underlie this. This chain uses TRBV11-2 with TRBJ2-7, with a weak D call TRBD2 (5 bases). Germline CDR1 SGHAT, CDR2 FQNNGV. This CDR3 has 11 amino acids. The CDR3 coding sequence is TGTGTCAGCGGTCCAGCCAGTGGGCAGTACTTC. Translating gives CVSGPASGQYF.

On this clonotype itself: Because it lacks the conserved phenylalanine or tryptophan at the end, this CDR3 is likely a read error. The rearrangement links TRBV6-5 to TRBJ2-7; D is possibly TRBD1 (6 bases). The CDR3 covers 15 residues. Germline V gene data show CDR1 as MNHEY and CDR2 as SVGAGI. The CDR3 loop reads CANSYKDSSSYKQYS. The CDR3, as DNA: TGTGCCAACAGTTACAAGGACAGCAGCTCCTACAAGCAGTACTCC.

About this clonotype: One end of the junction varies from germline; a read error may be responsible. The chain carries TRBV11-2 and TRBJ2-3; tentative D call: TRBD2 (5 bases). The V gene's germline CDR1 is SGHAT and CDR2 FQNNGV. This CDR3 spans 16 amino acids. CDR3 sequence reads: CASSLRETSSKDTQYF. In DNA form, the CDR3 reads TGTGCCAGCAGCCTGAGGGAGACGTCGAGCAAAGATACCCAGTATTTT.

The rearrangement uses TRBV11-2 and TRBJ2-3; 8 bases fit TRBD2. The CDR3 contains 17 residues. J gave up 6 bases and V 5 bases, and 16 bases lay outside the gene matches. The germline V gene has CDR1 SGHAT and CDR2 FQNNGV. The CDR3 protein is CASSHRGSGSPTDTQYF. The CDR3, as DNA: TGTGCCAGCAGCCATCGAGGGAGCGGGAGCCCCACGGATACGCAGTATTTT.

On this clonotype: A junction boundary mismatches the germline segment, possibly from a read error. The CDR3 DNA sequence: TGTGCAAGCAGACCCTGGGGGGGAAAATTGTTTTTT. Residues: CASRPWGGKLFF. V gene TRBV11-2 combines with J gene TRBJ1-4; D perhaps matches TRBD1 (5 bases). CDR3 size: 12 residues. CDR1 is SGHAT and CDR2 is FQNNGV in the germline V gene.

As for this clonotype: One end of the junction fails to match germline, which may point to a read error. V gene TRBV4-3 combines with J gene TRBJ1-2; D is unclear. The germline V gene encodes CDR1 LGHNA and CDR2 YSLEER. The CDR3 spans 14 residues. The DNA of the CDR3 is TGCACCAGCAGCTCTGACTTGGAGATCTATGGCTACACCTTC. Amino acid sequence: CTSSSDLEIYGYTF.

Within the sample, this clonotype is medium-sized. This chain joins TRBV4-1 and TRBJ2-5; perhaps TRBD2 as D (5 bases). CDR1 is MGHRA and CDR2 is YSYEKL in the germline V gene. This CDR3 is built from 15 residues. The V and J ends lost 1 base and 1 base respectively, with 10 bases between them. The CDR3 DNA follows: TGCGCCAGCAGCCAAGGTTCAAGCGGCCAAGAGACCCAGTACTTC. This gives the protein CASSQGSSGQETQYF.

Points on this clonotype: At one boundary the junction diverges from the germline segment, which might be a read error. The rearrangement uses TRBV4-3 and TRBJ2-3; D is uncertain. Germline CDR1 and CDR2: LGHNA and YSLEER. This CDR3 region has 18 residues. For the CDR3, the DNA is TGCGCCAGCAGCCAGTTGGTCTGGCTGGGTGATCCCAATGATATGCAGTATTTT. Translating gives CASSQLVWLGDPNDMQYF.

This clonotype has more than one count but fewer than ten. An end of the junction differs from the germline gene, which may be a read error. V gene TRBV10-3 combines with J gene TRBJ2-3, with TRBD2 as a possible D gene (6 bases). The CDR3 sequence is 12 residues long. Germline V CDR1 and CDR2: ENHRY, SYGVKD. DNA for the CDR3: TGTACCATCAGTCACGATAGCGGTCCGCAGTATTTT. This codes for CTISHDSGPQYF.

By share of the sample, this clonotype is large. The chain uses TRBV29-1 and TRBJ2-5, with D tentatively TRBD1 or TRBD2 (5 bases each). The V end was cut by 2 bases, the J end by 5 bases, with 18 bases between. The CDR3 totals 15 residues. Germline assignment: CDR1 SQVTM and CDR2 ANQGSEA. The CDR3 sequence is CSVETGRGVRETQYF. In nucleotides, the CDR3 is TGCAGCGTTGAAACCGGAAGGGGAGTGAGGGAGACCCAGTACTTC.

In this sample, this clonotype turned up many times. The junction differs from germline at one of its ends, possibly a read error. The chain couples TRBV11-2 to TRBJ1-2; 7 bases are a match to TRBD1. This CDR3 spans 13 amino acids. Germline CDR1 SGHAT, CDR2 FQNNGV. The CDR3 here is CASTQGGGGGHTF. CDR3 coding DNA: TGTGCCAGCACTCAGGGGGGGGGTGGAGGCCACACTTTC.

This clonotype was recorded only once. The final CDR3 position lacks the conserved phenylalanine or tryptophan, pointing to a likely read error. The chain employs TRBV6-5 and TRBJ2-2; D is perhaps TRBD2 (6 bases). There are 18 residues in the CDR3. Germline CDR1 MNHEY, CDR2 SVGAGI. The CDR3 region has the DNA TGTGAGAGCAGTTATTCCCCAAGGGTCGGGAGCGGCACCGGGGAGCTGTTTCTT. Protein: CESSYSPRVGSGTGELFL.

Remarks on this clonotype: Mismatch with germline at one junction end may stem from a read error. The chain carries TRBV11-2 and TRBJ2-7; possibly TRBD1 or TRBD2 for D (5 bases each). The CDR3 loop spans 15 amino acids. Germline lookup yields CDR1 SGHAT and CDR2 FQNNGV. The CDR3 protein is CASTSPGTGTYERYF. CDR3 in DNA: TGTGCCAGCACCTCTCCTGGGACGGGTACCTACGAGCGGTATTTC.

This chain joins TRBV29-1 and TRBJ2-1; TRBD1 might be the D (5 bases). V was pared by 6 bases and J by 6 bases, with 15 bases between. CDR1 and CDR2 from the germline V gene are SQVTM and ANQGSEA. The CDR3 runs to 13 residues. As DNA, the CDR3 is TGCAGCGTCGGAAAGCAGGGAACCAATGAGCAGTTCTTC. Its protein is CSVGKQGTNEQFF.

A note on this clonotype: Given the absence of the conserved phenylalanine or tryptophan at the CDR3 end, a read error is likely. This chain links TRBV4-3 with TRBJ2-1; no clear D gene. CDR3 size: 15 residues. V dropped 0 bases and J dropped 3 bases, with 9 bases sitting between them. Germline CDR1 and CDR2: LGHNA and YSLEER. In DNA, the CDR3 is TGCGCCAGCAGCCAAGATGCGGTAAGCTACAATGAGCAGTTCTAC. It translates to CASSQDAVSYNEQFY.

Concerning this clonotype itself: The conserved phenylalanine or tryptophan normally closing the CDR3 is absent here, so this likely arose from a read error. The chain is built from TRBV11-2 and TRBJ1-3; D is ambiguous. CDR1 is SGHAT, CDR2 FQNNGV, per germline. The CDR3 is 15 residues long. DNA for the CDR3: TGTGCCAGCAGCATATACAAGGAGACTGGAAACGCCATATATATT. This encodes CASSIYKETGNAIYI.

Note on this clonotype: One junction end does not reproduce the germline sequence, and a read error may be involved. The chain couples TRBV20-1 to TRBJ1-1; D perhaps matches TRBD1 (6 bases). Germline CDR1 and CDR2: DFQATT and SNEGSKA (reference sequence). The CDR3 contains 15 residues. In nucleotides, the CDR3 is TGCAATGCTAGAGAATTTGGGACACCGAACACTGAAGCTTTCTTT. It codes for CNAREFGTPNTEAFF.

The CDR3 protein is CASSLVGTSGSNEQFF. The CDR3 region has the DNA TGTGCCAGCAGCTTAGTTGGGACTAGCGGGAGTAATGAGCAGTTCTTC. The chain couples TRBV7-8 to TRBJ2-1; 14 bases fit TRBD2. The CDR3 runs 16 residues. Trimming at V came to 1 base and at J to 7 bases, leaving 3 bases not matched to a gene. The germline V gene has CDR1 SGHVS and CDR2 FQNEAQ.

Of note for this clonotype: Since no conserved phenylalanine or tryptophan closes the CDR3, a read error is the likely cause. The DNA is omitted, as the CDR3 cannot be located on it reliably, and the CDR3 follows TCRdb's listing. The chain recombines TRBV4-3 with TRBJ1-2; TRBD1, the table's D call, lacks a check against the DNA. The V gene's germline CDR1 is LGHNA and CDR2 YSLEER. The CDR3 has 15 residues if both end residues are counted. CDR3 region: CASSQDWGRANGYSL.

The V and J genes are TRBV5-4 and TRBJ2-3; TRBD1 might be the D (5 bases). Germline assignment: CDR1 SGHNT and CDR2 YYREEE (reference sequence). This CDR3 contains 17 residues. Trimming shortened V by 4 bases and J by 5 bases, and 23 bases separated the two germline ends. In nucleotides, the CDR3 is TGTGCCAGCAGCGTAAACGGACACCCTCCACCAATAGATACGCAGTATTTT. The encoded protein is CASSVNGHPPPIDTQYF.

On this clonotype: The junction differs from germline at one of its ends, possibly a read error. The V call is TRBV29-1, the J call TRBJ1-2; D remains ambiguous. The CDR3 totals 14 residues. Germline V gene lookup returns CDR1 SQVTM and CDR2 ANQGSEA. The CDR3 reads CSVEGRGQTYGYTF. For the CDR3, the DNA is TGCAGCGTTGAAGGAAGAGGGCAGACCTATGGTTACACCTTC.

Remarks on this clonotype: A junction boundary mismatches the germline segment, possibly from a read error. This sequence joins TRBV6-5 and TRBJ2-2; D may be TRBD1 (7 bases). The V gene's germline CDR1 is MNHEY and CDR2 SVGAGI. This CDR3 has 15 residues. This chain's CDR3 is CASSPRTGFTREPFF. The CDR3 nucleotides read TGTGCCAGCAGTCCGCGGACAGGATTCACCCGGGAGCCGTTTTTT.

This clonotype was detected once. The junction and the germline gene differ at one end; a read error may be behind it. CDR3 in amino acids: CNSSQDREKLLF. The CDR3 DNA reads as TGTAACAGCAGCCAAGATAGGGAAAAACTGCTTTTT. V is TRBV4-2 and J is TRBJ1-4; D gene ambiguous. This CDR3 has 12 amino acids. CDR1 is LGHNA and CDR2 is YNFKEQ in the germline V gene.

To note about this clonotype: The junction and the germline gene differ at one end; a read error may be behind it. The chain joins TRBV12-3 or TRBV12-4 to TRBJ1-1; no firm D call. The CDR3 is 13 amino acids. In DNA, the CDR3 is TGTGCCACCTCTCGCAACATGAATACTGAAGTTTTCTTT. Translation gives CATSRNMNTEVFF.

About this clonotype: At one end the junction does not follow the germline gene, possibly because of a read error. This chain uses TRBV11-2 with TRBJ2-3, with 7 bases fitting TRBD1. CDR3 length: 16 amino acids. The germline gives CDR1 SGHAT, CDR2 FQNNGV. CDR3 sequence reads: CASSLTRQGRGDTQYF. The CDR3 DNA follows: TGTGCCAGTAGCCTGACGCGACAGGGAAGGGGAGATACACAGTATTTT.

The chain joins TRBV11-2 to TRBJ1-5; D gene unclear. Germline loops: CDR1 SGHAT, CDR2 FQNNGV. This CDR3 has 13 amino acids. Trimming removed 4 bases from V and 9 bases from J, with 13 bases in between. DNA for the CDR3: TGTGCCAGCAGCTCAGGACCGTTTTCGCCCCAGCATTTT. It encodes CASSSGPFSPQHF.

In the case of this clonotype: Sequence at one end of the junction differs from germline and may be a read error. This chain links TRBV10-3 with TRBJ2-5; D not certain. Germline V CDR1 and CDR2: ENHRY, SYGVKD. CDR3 length: 15 residues. CDR3 in amino acids: CAISESATRQEIQYF. The CDR3 DNA is TGTGCCATCAGCGAGTCTGCTACCAGACAAGAGATCCAGTACTTC.